The rows below give T cell receptor beta chains drawn from one sample of a study of blood T cell repertoires in COVID-19. The repertoire was sequenced with immunoSEQ multiplex PCR; TCRdb's copy has only in-frame clones and lacks some. The table shows 300,000 to 350,000 clones, with about nine tenths occurring only once. The sequenced sample was peripheral blood. The receptors stem from a woman aged 55 to 70 with COVID-19, enrolled during active disease. CDR3s include the opening cysteine and the closing phenylalanine or tryptophan. The order of the fields is clone size, D gene, J gene, V gene, CDR3 DNA, CDR3 protein. The D gene is left open where the match is weak. Only some rows state a clone size, as once, few, many or a class for expanded clones.

abundance: .
d_gene: .
j_gene: TRBJ2-1
v_gene: TRBV6-2/TRBV6-3
CDR3nt: TGTGCCAGCAGTGCCAACCTAGTTCATGAGCAGTTCTTC
CDR3aa: CASSANLVHEQFF

abundance: once
d_gene: .
j_gene: TRBJ2-7
v_gene: TRBV7-2
CDR3nt: TGTGCCAGCAGCTTAGGGGCAGGGGTTAGCTACGAGCAGTACTTC
CDR3aa: CASSLGAGVSYEQYF

abundance: once
d_gene: .
j_gene: TRBJ1-6
v_gene: TRBV9
CDR3nt: TGTGCCAGCAGCGTAGAAGGACTCTCCTATAATTCACCCCTCCACTTT
CDR3aa: CASSVEGLSYNSPLHF

abundance: .
d_gene: .
j_gene: TRBJ2-6
v_gene: TRBV28
CDR3nt: TGTGCCAGCAACTTGGCGGGCTCTGGGGCCAACGTCCTGACTTTC
CDR3aa: CASNLAGSGANVLTF

abundance: once
d_gene: .
j_gene: TRBJ1-4
v_gene: TRBV4-2
CDR3nt: TGTGCCAGCAGCCAAGGCCCCCTCGGTGAAAAACTGTTTTTT
CDR3aa: CASSQGPLGEKLFF

abundance: .
d_gene: .
j_gene: TRBJ2-1
v_gene: TRBV5-1
CDR3nt: TGCGCCAGCAGTGAGGAGGGGCTCGATGAGCAGTTCTTC
CDR3aa: CASSEEGLDEQFF

abundance: .
d_gene: .
j_gene: TRBJ1-2
v_gene: TRBV7-8
CDR3nt: TGTGCCAGCAGCTCAGGGAGGGCTCTTTTCCAGGATGGCTACACCTTC
CDR3aa: CASSSGRALFQDGYTF

abundance: .
d_gene: .
j_gene: TRBJ1-1
v_gene: TRBV15
CDR3nt: TGTGCCACCAGCAGAGGGTACAGAGAAGCTTTCTTT
CDR3aa: CATSRGYREAFF

abundance: .
d_gene: TRBD1
j_gene: TRBJ1-4
v_gene: TRBV5-1
CDR3nt: TGCGCCAGCAGACCCGGGACAGGGGGCCCCCAACTGTTTTTT
CDR3aa: CASRPGTGGPQLFF

abundance: .
d_gene: .
j_gene: TRBJ2-7
v_gene: TRBV3-1/TRBV3-2
CDR3nt: TGTGCCAGCAGCCAAGATCGGCGTCAGGGGCCGGCCTACGAGCAGTACTTC
CDR3aa: CASSQDRRQGPAYEQYF

abundance: .
d_gene: TRBD1
j_gene: TRBJ2-2
v_gene: TRBV24-1
CDR3nt: TGTGCCACCAGCCTAGGGGGCCCCACCGGGGAGCTGTTTTTT
CDR3aa: CATSLGGPTGELFF

abundance: .
d_gene: .
j_gene: TRBJ1-2
v_gene: TRBV6-5
CDR3nt: TGTGCCAGCACGATGACAGCTCCTGACTATGGCTACACCTTC
CDR3aa: CASTMTAPDYGYTF

abundance: .
d_gene: TRBD1
j_gene: TRBJ1-1
v_gene: TRBV11-1
CDR3nt: TGTGCCAGCAGCTTACAGGGGGACACTGAAGCTTTCTTT
CDR3aa: CASSLQGDTEAFF

abundance: .
d_gene: .
j_gene: TRBJ1-6
v_gene: TRBV10-3
CDR3nt: TGTGCCATCCGCGGAGGCGGGGAGGGAAATTCACCCCTCCACTTT
CDR3aa: CAIRGGGEGNSPLHF

abundance: .
d_gene: .
j_gene: TRBJ1-2
v_gene: TRBV27
CDR3nt: TGTGCCAGCCGATCCATAAGGACTGATGTTACAGGGAGTATTGGCTACACCTTC
CDR3aa: CASRSIRTDVTGSIGYTF

abundance: few
d_gene: .
j_gene: TRBJ1-1
v_gene: TRBV30
CDR3nt: TGTGCCTGGAGTCTATTGTGGAGCACTGAAGCTTTCTTT
CDR3aa: CAWSLLWSTEAFF

abundance: .
d_gene: TRBD1
j_gene: TRBJ2-1
v_gene: TRBV28
CDR3nt: TGTGCCAGCAGTGCGCCGGGACAGGGGGCTTTTAATGAGCAGTTCTTC
CDR3aa: CASSAPGQGAFNEQFF

abundance: .
d_gene: TRBD1
j_gene: TRBJ1-1
v_gene: TRBV7-9
CDR3nt: TGTGCCAGCAGCTTAGGACAGGGGGCGCGGGCTTTCTTT
CDR3aa: CASSLGQGARAFF

abundance: .
d_gene: .
j_gene: TRBJ1-2
v_gene: TRBV6-5
CDR3nt: TGTGCCGCGGCGAGGGCAGGGGATAACTATGGCTACACCTTC
CDR3aa: CAAARAGDNYGYTF

abundance: .
d_gene: .
j_gene: TRBJ1-5
v_gene: TRBV5-1
CDR3nt: TGCGCCAGCAGCTTGGAAGGGGCTCGCAATCAGCCCCAGCATTTT
CDR3aa: CASSLEGARNQPQHF

abundance: .
d_gene: .
j_gene: TRBJ2-7
v_gene: TRBV7-8
CDR3nt: TGTGCCAGCAGCAACACAGGGTGGCCCTCCTACGAGCAGTACTTC
CDR3aa: CASSNTGWPSYEQYF

abundance: .
d_gene: .
j_gene: TRBJ1-5
v_gene: TRBV4-1
CDR3nt: TGCGCCAGCAGCCGTACAGGGTTTAGCAATCAGCCCCAGCATTTT
CDR3aa: CASSRTGFSNQPQHF

abundance: .
d_gene: TRBD1
j_gene: TRBJ2-5
v_gene: TRBV18
CDR3nt: TGTGCCAGCTCCGGGACAGCACAAGAGACCCAGTACTTC
CDR3aa: CASSGTAQETQYF

abundance: .
d_gene: TRBD1
j_gene: TRBJ1-1
v_gene: TRBV29-1
CDR3nt: TGCAGCGTTACGACAGGGGGCGGTACTGAAGCTTTCTTT
CDR3aa: CSVTTGGGTEAFF

abundance: .
d_gene: .
j_gene: TRBJ1-6
v_gene: TRBV28
CDR3nt: TGTGCCAGCAGTTTAACCGGTAGGGGTTCACCCCTCCACTTT
CDR3aa: CASSLTGRGSPLHF

abundance: .
d_gene: .
j_gene: TRBJ1-6
v_gene: TRBV6-2/TRBV6-3
CDR3nt: TGTGCCAGCAGTTACCCAGGGAGGGGTTCGAGATCACCCCTCCACTTT
CDR3aa: CASSYPGRGSRSPLHF

abundance: .
d_gene: .
j_gene: TRBJ2-7
v_gene: TRBV6-5
CDR3nt: TGTGCCAGCAGAGGAACAGTGTTTTCCTACGAGCAGTACTTC
CDR3aa: CASRGTVFSYEQYF

abundance: few
d_gene: .
j_gene: TRBJ1-5
v_gene: TRBV28
CDR3nt: TGTGCCAGCAGGCCCGAAGGGGGTAGCAATCAGCCCCAGCATTTT
CDR3aa: CASRPEGGSNQPQHF

abundance: once
d_gene: TRBD1
j_gene: TRBJ1-5
v_gene: TRBV5-8
CDR3nt: TGTGCCAGCAGCTTAACCACAGGGGATAGCAATCAGCCCCAGCATTTT
CDR3aa: CASSLTTGDSNQPQHF

abundance: .
d_gene: .
j_gene: TRBJ1-2
v_gene: TRBV15
CDR3nt: TGTGCCACCAGCAGAGCCTCCTTTCGAGTCGGGGAGCAGATCGGACACACCTTC
CDR3aa: CATSRASFRVGEQIGHTF

abundance: once
d_gene: TRBD1
j_gene: TRBJ1-2
v_gene: TRBV7-2
CDR3nt: TGTGCCAGCAGCCCGACAGGGTTCTATGGCTACACCTTC
CDR3aa: CASSPTGFYGYTF

abundance: .
d_gene: .
j_gene: TRBJ1-1
v_gene: TRBV28
CDR3nt: TGTGCCAGCAGTTCCTCAGGGTCCTGGAACACTGAAGCTTTCTTT
CDR3aa: CASSSSGSWNTEAFF

abundance: .
d_gene: TRBD1
j_gene: TRBJ2-1
v_gene: TRBV7-9
CDR3nt: TGTGCCAGCAGCGAAACAGGGGATGAGCAGTTCTTC
CDR3aa: CASSETGDEQFF

abundance: .
d_gene: TRBD1
j_gene: TRBJ2-7
v_gene: TRBV5-4
CDR3nt: TGTGCCAGCAGCCCCCGAGGGCCAGGGGGCCCCTACGAGCAGTACTTC
CDR3aa: CASSPRGPGGPYEQYF

abundance: .
d_gene: .
j_gene: TRBJ1-6
v_gene: TRBV10-3
CDR3nt: TGTGCCATCAGTGACAGGGGTAATTCACCCCTCCACTTT
CDR3aa: CAISDRGNSPLHF

abundance: .
d_gene: .
j_gene: TRBJ1-5
v_gene: TRBV6-1
CDR3nt: TGTGCCAGCAGTGAAGCGCTTTTGGGGGGTCAGCCCCAGCATTTT
CDR3aa: CASSEALLGGQPQHF

abundance: .
d_gene: .
j_gene: TRBJ1-2
v_gene: TRBV2
CDR3nt: TGTGCCAGCAGTGCCTCCTGGCGCGGTGGCTACACCTTC
CDR3aa: CASSASWRGGYTF

abundance: .
d_gene: .
j_gene: TRBJ2-3
v_gene: TRBV5-1
CDR3nt: TGCGCCAGCAGCCGGTTCACAGATACGCAGTATTTT
CDR3aa: CASSRFTDTQYF

abundance: .
d_gene: TRBD2
j_gene: TRBJ2-1
v_gene: TRBV11-3
CDR3nt: TGTGCCAGCAGCGCTGGACTAGCGGGGGCCTCCTTCTACAATGAGCAGTTCTTC
CDR3aa: CASSAGLAGASFYNEQFF

abundance: .
d_gene: .
j_gene: TRBJ1-2
v_gene: TRBV3-1/TRBV3-2
CDR3nt: TGTGCCAGCAGCCGGACGGGAAACGACTACACCTTC
CDR3aa: CASSRTGNDYTF

abundance: .
d_gene: TRBD1
j_gene: TRBJ1-6
v_gene: TRBV5-4
CDR3nt: TGTGCCAGCAGCTCGACAGGGTATACTTCACCCCTCCACTTT
CDR3aa: CASSSTGYTSPLHF

abundance: .
d_gene: TRBD1
j_gene: TRBJ1-5
v_gene: TRBV11-2
CDR3nt: TGTGCCAGCAGTCCCTCGGACAGGCGGCAGCCCCAGCATTTT
CDR3aa: CASSPSDRRQPQHF

abundance: .
d_gene: TRBD1
j_gene: TRBJ1-3
v_gene: TRBV28
CDR3nt: TGTGCCAGCAGTTTAGGAGGGGGCCGACCTGGAAACACCATATATTTT
CDR3aa: CASSLGGGRPGNTIYF

abundance: .
d_gene: .
j_gene: TRBJ1-1
v_gene: TRBV28
CDR3nt: TGTGCCAGCAGACTGATGGGGCAGGGGAACACTGAAGCTTTCTTT
CDR3aa: CASRLMGQGNTEAFF

abundance: once
d_gene: TRBD1
j_gene: TRBJ2-6
v_gene: TRBV5-1
CDR3nt: TGCGCCAGCAGCCTTTTGACAGGGCAAAAGGCCAACGTCCTGACTTTC
CDR3aa: CASSLLTGQKANVLTF

abundance: few
d_gene: .
j_gene: TRBJ1-5
v_gene: TRBV6-1
CDR3nt: TGTGCCAGCAGTGAAGGGGGCGCGGGCAATCAGCCCCAGCATTTT
CDR3aa: CASSEGGAGNQPQHF

abundance: .
d_gene: TRBD1
j_gene: TRBJ1-5
v_gene: TRBV12-3/TRBV12-4
CDR3nt: TGTGCCAGCAGTGGACAGGGCAATCAGCCCCAGCATTTT
CDR3aa: CASSGQGNQPQHF

abundance: once
d_gene: TRBD1
j_gene: TRBJ2-5
v_gene: TRBV13
CDR3nt: TGTGCCAGCAGCTTATCAAGGGACAGGGCAGGGGAGACCCAGTACTTC
CDR3aa: CASSLSRDRAGETQYF

abundance: .
d_gene: .
j_gene: TRBJ2-7
v_gene: TRBV6-5
CDR3nt: TGTGCCACCGCGGACTGGCAAAATTTCTACGAGCAGTACTTC
CDR3aa: CATADWQNFYEQYF

abundance: .
d_gene: .
j_gene: TRBJ1-4
v_gene: TRBV6-5
CDR3nt: TGTGCCAGCAGACCGGGAGGGGTGAATGAAAAACTGTTTTTT
CDR3aa: CASRPGGVNEKLFF

abundance: .
d_gene: .
j_gene: TRBJ1-5
v_gene: TRBV2
CDR3nt: TGTGCCAGCAGTGGACAGTCCTTTAGCAATCAGCCCCAGCATTTT
CDR3aa: CASSGQSFSNQPQHF

abundance: few
d_gene: TRBD1
j_gene: TRBJ2-1
v_gene: TRBV2
CDR3nt: TGTGCCAGCAGTGAACAGGGACAGGGTTTGGGCGAGCAGTTCTTC
CDR3aa: CASSEQGQGLGEQFF

abundance: .
d_gene: .
j_gene: TRBJ2-3
v_gene: TRBV14
CDR3nt: TGTGCCAGCAGCCAAGACCCCACAGGGTGGGATACGCAGTATTTT
CDR3aa: CASSQDPTGWDTQYF